This entry describes one T cell receptor (beta chain). The antigen it recognizes is unknown. Base qualities are missing; no much larger clone stands one base away. From its cysteine to its phenylalanine, the CDR3 spans 13 amino acids. The read is trimmed to its CDR3 DNA, 39 bases read in frame from base 1. V gives up 11 bases and J gives up 0 bases, and the segment between their germline ends measures 11 bases. The germline V gene provides CDR1 MNHNS and CDR2 SASEGT. These data come from a study of T cells in localized non-small cell lung cancer (dated by TCRdb to 2020 to 2021). Background for the entire study: The study analyzed T cell repertoires of under 250 early-stage NSCLC patients, comparing tumors and uninvolved tumor-adjacent lungs. The cohort was made up of around 220 treatment-naive NSCLC patients whose localized lung tumors had been resected. A mean age of roughly 66 years was recorded for the NSCLC patients, of whom roughly 130 were male and 85 to 110 were female.

At diagnosis, tumor, uninvolved tumor-adjacent lung and peripheral blood were collected and then preserved as a mix of FFPE and fresh-frozen material. Blood samples were analyzed as peripheral blood mononuclear cells for TCR repertoire profiling. TCR beta CDR3 regions were sequenced from DNA using the immunoSEQ Assay. Per the source publication's procedure: To compute T cell density, TCR beta template counts were normalized to usable DNA, which was estimated by amplifying housekeeping genes. Richness was estimated using the preseqR package, with extrapolation to 400,000 templates for PBMC samples and to 120,000 templates for tissue samples. Clonality was defined as one minus Pielou's evenness. Differential abundance testing on productive amino-acid clonotypes, with a minimum total count of 5 and an alpha of 0.1, was used to identify tissue-enriched TCRs. The Jaccard Index and the Morisita Overlap Index were used to measure how much the repertoires overlapped between compartments. GLIPH clustered TCR beta CDR3s with public tetramer-defined viral CDR3s; viral motifs required at least three viral sequences plus V-gene enrichment. TCRdb obtained this table from immuneACCESS and retained in-frame rearrangements with V and J assigned. These tables miss some clones; where compared with another copy, unresolved V genes account for less than half of the shortfall, and the remainder is unexplained. From that table come the V and J calls and clone size; the DNA was used to work out D and trimming. This sample holds over 20,000 clones; 70% to 90% were observed only once. The leading ten clones occupy around 15% of the sample.

The paper as a whole reports these results and caveats: Uninvolved tumor-adjacent lung showed the highest T cell clonality, higher than tumor, which suggests more focused antigenic responses in the adjacent lung. Because multi-region sequencing of the tumors was not done, intratumor heterogeneity could not be ruled out. Higher blood T cell density associated with longer overall survival, while higher adjacent-lung clonality associated with shorter survival. Because the study design was exploratory, TCR variables were selected using unadjusted p-values without false-discovery rate correction. Of the top 100 tumor clones, a median of roughly 56 were detected in paired uninvolved adjacent lung; under 35 were also among that lung's top 100.

Here the sequenced sample was PBMCs, taken before any cancer treatment. The clonotype was recovered from a woman aged 40-70 years with stage II squamous cell lung carcinoma. The chain is assembled from TRBV6-1 and TRBJ1-5; the D gene is perhaps TRBD1, from 5 matching bases. The nucleotide sequence reads as follows: TGTGCCTGCCGACAGACTAGCAATCAGCCCCAGCATTTT. Translated, it reads CACRQTSNQPQHF.